The entry that follows covers one T cell receptor beta chain sequence. The data were taken from a study of blood T cell repertoires in COVID-19. Study-wide background: In each case, the material was cDNA or gDNA derived from T cells, B-cell-depleted T cells, or PBMCs.

The CDR3 loop spans 16 amino acids. Losses at the gene ends were 5 bases for V and 0 bases for J; bases not matched to a gene: 3. Germline values: CDR1 MNHEY, CDR2 SVGEGT. In the study's own analysis: Reference gene primer amplification yielded estimated nucleated cell counts. Generated by immunoSEQ multiplex PCR, the TCRdb table keeps only in-frame clones and is missing some. Clone size and the V and J calls come from that table; the DNA yielded D and trimming. The table lists around 230,000 clones, around 80% of them singletons. The sample taken for sequencing was peripheral blood. This sequence originates from a man aged 35 to 55 who had recovered from COVID-19. J is TRBJ2-1 and V is TRBV6-2 or TRBV6-3; 11 nucleotides line up with TRBD2. In DNA, the CDR3 is TGTGCCAGCAGTAATCTAGCGGGGGGCTCCTACAATGAGCAGTTCTTC. It yields the protein CASSNLAGGSYNEQFF.